A single sample gave rise to the 3 T cell receptor beta chains below, sequenced in a study of response to subunit inactivated influenza vaccine. TCRdb re-analysed the RT-PCR reads in MiXCR, keeping a single row per CDR3 protein. In the table there are around 500,000 distinct CDR3 sequences, approximately 11% of which are singletons. Material: PBMCs from blood, obtained 45 days after vaccination. Every receptor here comes from a man aged 45-65 years who received an inactivated influenza vaccine.

This clonotype was seen a handful of times. The V call is TRBV15, the J call TRBJ2-3; D ambiguous. CDR1 and CDR2 from the germline V gene are LNHNV and YYDKDF (reference sequence). The CDR3 runs to 14 residues. V was cut by 3 bases and J by 0 bases, with 7 bases left in between. Here the CDR3 reads CATSSDPSTDTQYF. The DNA of the CDR3 is TGTGCCACCAGCAGCGACCCTAGCACAGATACGCAGTATTTT.

This clonotype was picked up a small number of times. The rearrangement uses TRBV2 and TRBJ2-1; possibly TRBD2 for D (6 bases). CDR3 length: 15 amino acids. Germline CDR1 is SNHLY and CDR2 is FYNNEI. The V end lost 7 bases, the J end lost 10 bases, and 23 bases lay between the germline ends. The CDR3 DNA follows: TGTGCCAGCAATCTTATGGTTATTCGGGGGTCCGAGCAGTTCTTC. Translation gives CASNLMVIRGSEQFF.

The CDR3 coding sequence is TGCGCCAGCAGCTTGGAAGCGACAGGAGGCCAAGAGACCCAGTACTTC. It encodes CASSLEATGGQETQYF. V usage is TRBV5-1 and J usage is TRBJ2-5, with D possibly TRBD1 on 6 matching bases. CDR1 SGHRS and CDR2 YFSETQ come from the germline V gene. This CDR3 comprises 16 residues. V dropped 0 bases and J dropped 1 base, with 13 bases sitting between them.